This T cell receptor (beta chain) was identified in a study of CD8+ T cells in alopecia areata. Study overall: A regimen of oral tofacitinib, 5 to 10 mg twice daily, was given to treated patients. Overall study results and limits: With patients, TCR sharing proved less clear than in mice, a difference possibly related to HLA. Normal scalp had lower clonality than lesional scalp, with alopecia totalis/universalis lesions showing this most strongly. Treatment with tofacitinib significantly lowered scalp clonality and reduced expanded CD8+ clones among the top 100.

RNA extraction and reverse transcription yielded cDNA as sequencing template. Profiled with immunoSEQ multiplex PCR; TCRdb holds only in-frame clones, not every one. The sample records some 200,000 clones, 45% to 65% being singletons. Treatment here: oral pan-JAK inhibitor, 5-10 mg twice daily. The CDR3 has 18 residues. CDR1 LNHDA and CDR2 SQIVND come from the germline V gene (reference sequence). V was clipped by 1 base and J by 1 base, with 14 bases between them. This clone was seen a handful of times. Its antigen is unidentified. The source of this sequence is a human donor with alopecia areata. The sequenced sample was CD4+ T cells sorted from blood, obtained at week 4, from a patient treated with tofacitinib. V gene TRBV19 combines with J gene TRBJ2-6, with TRBD2 as a possible D gene (5 bases). CDR3 coding DNA: TGTGCCAGTAGTATAGTACTCCGGGGAGCTTCTGGGGCCAACGTCCTGACTTTC. This encodes CASSIVLRGASGANVLTF. Full variable domain (outside the CDR3, taken from reference TRBV19 and TRBJ2-6): DGGITQSPKYLFRKEGQNVTLSCEQNLNHDAMYWYRQDPGQGLRLIYYSQIVNDFQKGDIAEGYSVSREKKESFPLTVTSAQKNPTAFYLCASSIVLRGASGANVLTFGAGSRLTVL.